Below, 7 T cell receptor beta chains from the same sample are listed, as sequenced in a study of human T cells and chemical hapten exposure. Noted time point: pre-sensitization, week 0. Noted treatment: therapeutic diphenylcyclopropenone sensitization with weekly scalp DPC. TCRdb redid the calling of the RACE reads with MiXCR, one entry per CDR3 protein. The repertoire holds a few hundred thousand distinct CDR3 sequences, with approximately 8.6% as singletons. Sequences were derived from whole blood, sampled in connection with sensitization to the hapten diphenylcyclopropenone (DPC). These receptor sequences come from a middle-aged woman with alopecia areata. Some clones in this sample may be carry-over from other donors' samples.

This clonotype was observed a few times. This chain joins TRBV2 and TRBJ2-5; TRBD2 is a possible D gene (6 bases). In germline, CDR1 is SNHLY, CDR2 FYNNEI. V gave up 5 bases and J gave up 4 bases, with 14 bases separating them. CDR3 length equals 14 residues. CDR3: CASSFSYGGETQYF. The CDR3 region has the DNA TGTGCCAGCAGTTTCTCCTACGGGGGAGAGACCCAGTACTTC.

This chain links TRBV9 with TRBJ2-7; 13 nucleotides line up with TRBD2. Unmatched junction bases numbered 10, after V lost 4 bases and J lost 0 bases. The germline V gene encodes CDR1 SGDLS and CDR2 YYNGEE. The CDR3 runs to 18 residues. CDR3 nucleotides: TGTGCCAGCAGCCTTACCGGGACTAGCGGGATCAGCTCCTACGAGCAGTACTTC. Its translation is CASSLTGTSGISSYEQYF.

V is TRBV5-1 and J is TRBJ2-2; 9 bases agree with TRBD1. The V gene's germline CDR1 is SGHRS and CDR2 YFSETQ. V lost 2 bases, J lost 6 bases, and 5 bases stayed unmatched. CDR3 size: 15 residues. CDR3 protein: CASSLPGQGAGELFF. In DNA, the CDR3 is TGCGCCAGCAGCTTACCGGGACAGGGCGCCGGGGAGCTGTTTTTT.

The rearrangement links TRBV6-5 to TRBJ2-7, with TRBD2 matching 11 bases. The V segment lost 7 bases and the J segment 0 bases; nucleotides outside the gene matches: 23. The length of the CDR3 is 21 residues. In germline, CDR1 is MNHEY, CDR2 SVGAGI. CDR3 amino acids: CASIHRGILAGEVPSSYEQYF. CDR3 coding DNA: TGTGCCAGCATTCATAGGGGGATACTAGCGGGAGAGGTACCCAGCTCCTACGAGCAGTACTTC.

This clonotype was seen a few times. The chain employs TRBV28 and TRBJ2-7; D possibly matches TRBD1 or TRBD2 (5 bases each). The CDR3 spans 12 residues. Germline V lookup: CDR1 MDHEN, CDR2 SYDVKM. V shed 2 bases and J shed 7 bases, with 9 bases lying between them. In nucleotides, the CDR3 is TGTGCCAGCAGTTTAGTTTGGGGGGAGCAGTACTTC. This encodes CASSLVWGEQYF.

This clonotype was observed a handful of times. The chain joins TRBV7-6 to TRBJ2-2; 7 nucleotides align to TRBD2. Germline values: CDR1 SGHVS, CDR2 FNYEAQ. The J segment lost 1 base and the V segment lost 1 base, leaving 3 bases of the junction unmatched. This CDR3 spans 16 amino acids. The chain's CDR3 is CASSLGPSGNTGELFF. Written as DNA, the CDR3 is TGTGCCAGCAGCTTAGGCCCTAGCGGGAACACCGGGGAGCTGTTTTTT.

This clonotype was picked up a small number of times. The chain uses TRBV3-1 and TRBJ2-7; D may correspond to TRBD1 or TRBD2 (5 bases each). Per the germline V gene, CDR1 is LGHDT and CDR2 is YNNKEL (reference sequence). V dropped 4 bases and J dropped 2 bases, with 15 bases sitting between them. The CDR3 is 15 residues long. The CDR3 loop is CASSPSGTDTYEQYF. The CDR3 nucleotides are TGTGCCAGCAGCCCTTCCGGGACGGATACCTACGAGCAGTACTTC.